The 16 T cell receptor beta chains in this list originate from one sample, sequenced in a study of tumor-infiltrating lymphocytes in primary liver carcinoma. Production of TCR beta cDNA used roughly 0.55 ug total RNA together with a constant-region primer. Three rounds of nested multiplex PCR with slightly modified ARM-PCR produced TCR beta libraries. TRBV1-TRBV30 forward primers paired with a C-beta reverse primer drove the first two PCR rounds, about 9 cycles each. A single record per CDR3 protein comes from TCRdb applying MiXCR to the multiplex PCR reads. This table holds about 190,000 distinct CDR3 sequences, around four fifths found once. DNA and RNA were both co-extracted from around 20-30 mg of bulk tissue that had not been sorted. Sequencing used tumor tissue from primary liver carcinoma. Receptor source: a man in his forties with primary liver carcinoma and hepatitis B virus infection.

As regards this clonotype: Mismatch with germline at one junction end may stem from a read error. V and J are TRBV6-4 and TRBJ2-2; possibly TRBD1 for D (6 bases). The V gene's germline CDR1 is MRHNA and CDR2 SNTAGT. The CDR3 sequence is 13 residues long. The DNA of the CDR3 is TGTGCCAACAGTGTGGAAGGGGCAGGGGAGCTTTTTTTT. Translating gives CANSVEGAGELFF.

The chain joins TRBV6-1 to TRBJ1-4; D might be TRBD1 (6 bases). Germline CDR1 is MNHNS and CDR2 is SASEGT. The length of the CDR3 is 16 residues. CDR3: CVISEVGQGINEKLFF. CDR3 DNA: TGTGTCATCAGTGAAGTCGGTCAGGGGATTAATGAAAAACTGTTTTTT.

This clonotype was counted only a few times. This chain links TRBV2 with TRBJ1-4; D not resolved. V lost 4 bases to trimming and J lost 4 bases, with 19 bases between them. The CDR3 length is 17 residues. CDR1 is SNHLY, CDR2 FYNNEI, per germline. The DNA for the CDR3 is TGTGCCAGCAGTGCCCTCGAGCAGGACGGGTTTAATGAAAAACTGTTTTTT. Translating gives CASSALEQDGFNEKLFF.

The chain links TRBV11-2 to TRBJ1-2, with D possibly being TRBD1 (5 bases). The CDR3 has 13 amino acids. Germline V CDR1 and CDR2: SGHAT, FQNNGV. This CDR3 is CVSSDSFNYGYTF. The CDR3 region has the DNA TGTGTTAGTAGCGACAGCTTTAACTATGGCTACACCTTC.

Points on this clonotype: One end of the junction is discordant with germline, which a read error may explain. The chain uses TRBV5-4 and TRBJ2-3; D unresolved. Germline-derived CDR1 and CDR2 are SGHNT and YYREEE (reference sequence). This CDR3 region has 16 residues. The CDR3 sequence: CASSVTGPLSTDTQYF. In nucleotides, the CDR3 is TGTGCCAGCAGCGTAACTGGGCCACTGAGCACAGATACGCAGTACTTT.

This clonotype was seen only a few times. A much larger clone differs from this one at a single base, so this may be a read error. This chain links TRBV4-1 with TRBJ2-1, with D tentatively TRBD1 (5 bases). V shed 0 bases and J shed 7 bases, with 16 bases lying between them. The V gene's germline CDR1 is MGHRA and CDR2 YSYEKL. The CDR3 loop spans 16 amino acids. CDR3 loop: CASSQDSAGRWNEQFF. The CDR3 DNA reads TGCGCCAGCAGCCAAGATTCCGCAGGGCGATGGAATGAGCAGTTCTTC.

On this clonotype itself: Compared with germline, one end of the junction differs, possibly owing to a read error. V usage is TRBV6-1 and J usage is TRBJ1-2; 7 nucleotides line up with TRBD1. This CDR3 has 9 residues. Per germline, CDR1 MNHNS and CDR2 SASEGT. Written as DNA, the CDR3 is TGTGCCAGCGACAGGGAACACAGCTTC. Amino acids: CASDREHSF.

This clonotype was picked up many times. Written as DNA, the CDR3 is TGTGCCAGCAGTGAAGTCGGTCAGGGGATTAATGAAAAACTGTTTTTT. It encodes CASSEVGQGINEKLFF. The chain is built from TRBV6-1 and TRBJ1-4; the D gene is possibly TRBD1 (6 bases). V shed 1 base and J shed 4 bases, with 13 bases lying between them. Germline V lookup: CDR1 MNHNS, CDR2 SASEGT. There are 16 residues in the CDR3.

This chain joins TRBV6-5 and TRBJ1-2, with D uncertain. With 6 bases removed from V and 8 bases from J, the gap between germline ends came to 19 bases. Germline V lookup: CDR1 MNHEY, CDR2 SVGAGI. The CDR3 runs to 14 residues. CDR3 region: CASRPRTVELGYTF. The CDR3, as DNA: TGTGCCAGCAGACCCAGGACTGTTGAGTTGGGCTACACCTTC.

This clonotype showed up just once. The chain is built from TRBV29-1 and TRBJ1-5; D unresolved. The CDR3 sequence is 13 residues long. CDR1 and CDR2 (germline): SQVTM, ANQGSEA. This CDR3 reads CSDVVQINQPQHF. CDR3 in DNA: TGCAGTGATGTCGTACAGATCAATCAGCCCCAGCATTTT.

Remarks on this clonotype: Here the CDR3 omits its conserved ending phenylalanine or tryptophan, so a read error is the likely source. The rearrangement joins TRBV29-1 to TRBJ2-1, with TRBD2 matching over 9 bases. The CDR3 runs to 15 residues. Germline trimming cut 4 bases from V and 5 bases from J; bases unmatched to any gene: 9. Germline V CDR1 and CDR2: SQVTM, ANQGSEA. DNA for the CDR3: TGCAGCGTTGGACAAGCGGGAGGTTTCCACAATGAGCAGTTCATC. Its translation: CSVGQAGGFHNEQFI.

A note on this clonotype: At one end the junction does not follow the germline gene, possibly because of a read error. The J gene is TRBJ2-2, the V gene TRBV12-3 or TRBV12-4; D unclear. The CDR3 contains 14 residues. CDR3 region: CASGFGTDTAELFF. The CDR3 nucleotides read TGTGCCAGCGGCTTTGGAACCGACACCGCGGAGTTGTTTTTT.

Notes on this clonotype: It may be a read error: a sequence one base away is much more abundant. The V gene is TRBV6-1, the J gene TRBJ1-1; D gene uncertain. Germline V lookup: CDR1 MNHNS, CDR2 SASEGT. Deletions cut 2 bases from V and 3 bases from J, with 10 bases between. CDR3 size: 14 residues. DNA for the CDR3: TGTGCCAGCAGTGAATCTCAGGAGGACACTGAAGCTTTCTTT. Translation: CASSESQEDTEAFF.

As for this clonotype: One end of the junction fails to match germline, which may point to a read error. This rearrangement joins TRBV5-4 to TRBJ2-3; 8 bases line up with TRBD2. Germline CDR1 SGHNT, CDR2 YYREEE (reference sequence). This CDR3 region has 16 residues. The CDR3 here is CASSLKGSGVTDMQYF. As DNA, the CDR3 is TGCGCCAGCAGCTTGAAAGGTAGCGGGGTCACAGATATGCAGTATTTT.

Notes on this clonotype: The CDR3 carries no conserved terminal phenylalanine or tryptophan, so it likely arises from a read error. The chain employs TRBV6-1 and TRBJ2-3, with D hard to call. Germline V gene lookup returns CDR1 MNHNS and CDR2 SASEGT. The CDR3 spans 13 residues. The CDR3 DNA sequence: TGTACCATCACATCGGGCTACACAGATACGCAGTATTCT. Its translation: CTITSGYTDTQYS.

About this clonotype: The CDR3 carries no conserved terminal phenylalanine or tryptophan, so it likely arises from a read error. This chain connects TRBV28 to TRBJ2-2, with 10 nucleotides matching TRBD2. The CDR3 is 22 amino acids. Germline values: CDR1 MDHEN, CDR2 SYDVKM. The J segment lost 3 bases and the V segment lost 4 bases, leaving 23 bases of the junction unmatched. The CDR3 nucleotides read TGTGCCAGCAGTTCTACACGCCGACAGGGGACAAGCGGGAGGGGGGACACCGGGGAGCTGTTTCTT. Residues: CASSSTRRQGTSGRGDTGELFL.